These T cell receptor beta chains were read from a single sample in a study of T cells in pancreatic ductal adenocarcinoma. Some clones are missing from TCRdb's copy, which holds only in-frame ones; the method was immunoSEQ multiplex PCR. The sample records over 90,000 clones, 90% to 95% being singletons. The sample comprised PBMCs. All receptors derive from a human donor with pancreatic ductal adenocarcinoma. Each CDR3 is given with its conserved first and last residue. A D gene is named only where the DNA matches it firmly. Clone size, where shown, is once, few, many, or a class for clones that have expanded.

v_call,d_call,j_call,clone_size,cdr3_length,cdr3_aa,cdr3_nt
TRBV20-1,.,TRBJ2-5,once,11,CSTNQWETQYF,TGCAGTACAAATCAGTGGGAGACCCAGTACTTC
TRBV28,.,TRBJ1-5,.,16,CASSSTTGYSNQPQHF,TGTGCCAGCAGTTCCACGACAGGTTATAGCAATCAGCCCCAGCATTTT
TRBV19,.,TRBJ1-2,once,15,CASSIDGGTNYGYTF,TGTGCCAGTAGTATAGATGGGGGCACTAACTATGGCTACACCTTC
TRBV7-9,TRBD2,TRBJ2-5,.,15,CASSPHRAGGETQYF,TGTGCCAGCAGCCCCCACAGGGCGGGGGGAGAGACCCAGTACTTC
TRBV29-1,.,TRBJ2-1,.,13,CSVSSGTYGEQFF,TGCAGCGTTTCCAGCGGGACATACGGGGAGCAGTTCTTC
TRBV28,.,TRBJ2-7,.,13,CASSPPGSGEQYF,TGTGCCAGCAGTCCCCCCGGGTCGGGCGAGCAGTACTTC
TRBV4-1,TRBD1,TRBJ2-3,.,14,CATARGPGTDTQYF,TGCGCCACCGCAAGGGGGCCAGGCACAGATACGCAGTATTTT
TRBV6-5,TRBD2,TRBJ2-3,once,16,CASSSGTSGSGDTQYF,TGTGCCAGCAGTTCCGGGACTAGCGGGAGTGGAGATACGCAGTATTTT
TRBV4-2,.,TRBJ2-5,.,14,CASSQDDMSETQYF,TGTGCCAGCAGCCAAGATGATATGAGTGAGACCCAGTACTTC
TRBV28,.,TRBJ1-4,once,15,CASSSYAQGSTKLFF,TGTGCCAGCAGTTCTTACGCCCAGGGGTCCACTAAACTGTTTTTT